A single sample is the source of the 26 T cell receptor beta chains below, sequenced in a study of Graves' ophthalmopathy and Graves' hyperthyroidism. RNA transcripts provided the template for amplifying TCR beta CDR3 regions. Second-round multiplex PCR followed a first-round RT-PCR using HTBI primers. TCRdb re-called the multiplex PCR reads through MiXCR, storing one row per CDR3 protein. The table records hundreds of thousands of distinct CDR3 sequences, approximately 42% of them present only once. Source material: peripheral blood. Receptors were obtained from an adult man with Graves' ophthalmopathy.

The chain combines TRBV2 with TRBJ1-1; tentative D call: TRBD1 (5 bases). Trimming took off 3 bases at V and 2 bases at J, with 10 bases between the two ends. The CDR3 length is 14 residues. Germline CDR1 reads SNHLY; CDR2 reads FYNNEI. The CDR3 DNA sequence: TGTGCCAGCAGTGATCAGGGAGCAAACACTGAAGCTTTCTTT. Its protein product is CASSDQGANTEAFF.

About this clonotype: A much larger clone lies a single base off, so this may be a read error. The rearrangement uses TRBV7-8 and TRBJ2-6; D may be TRBD1 (5 bases). The CDR3 has 16 amino acids. Looked up from germline, CDR1 is SGHVS and CDR2 is FQNEAQ. The CDR3 sequence is CASSLERASGAIVLTF. For the CDR3, the DNA is TGTGCCAGCAGCTTAGAACGGGCCTCTGGGGCCATCGTCCTGACTTTC. Variable domain in full (rest from reference TRBV7-8 and TRBJ2-6): GAGVSQSPRYKVAKRGQDVALRCDPISGHVSLFWYQQALGQGPEFLTYFQNEAQLDKSGLPSDRFFAERPEGSVSTLKIQRTQQEDSAVYLCASSLERASGAIVLTFGAGSRLTVL.

This chain connects TRBV29-1 to TRBJ2-7; 9 nucleotides align to TRBD2. J lost 2 bases, V lost 6 bases, and 5 bases had no gene match. The CDR3 contains 13 residues. In germline, CDR1 is SQVTM, CDR2 ANQGSEA. The CDR3 region is CSVRASGTYEQYF. In DNA form, the CDR3 reads TGCAGCGTACGGGCTAGCGGGACCTACGAGCAGTACTTC.

This clonotype has ten or more counts. The rearrangement links TRBV13 to TRBJ2-5; TRBD2 is a possible D gene (7 bases). The CDR3 length is 16 residues. Germline V CDR1 and CDR2: PRHDT, FYEKMQ (reference sequence). V was trimmed by 0 bases and J by 5 bases, leaving 16 bases between them. The CDR3 DNA sequence: TGTGCCAGCAGCTTAGGACCTTTCGGGGGGCAGGAGACCCAGTACTTC. This codes for CASSLGPFGGQETQYF.

The V gene is TRBV2, the J gene TRBJ1-1; tentatively, D is TRBD1 (6 bases). CDR1 and CDR2 from the germline V gene are SNHLY and FYNNEI. The CDR3 is 16 amino acids. With 4 bases removed from V and 1 base from J, the gap between germline ends came to 16 bases. CDR3 DNA: TGTGCCAGCAGTGTCCCATTGGACAGAGCGAACACTGAAGCTTTCTTT. The encoded protein is CASSVPLDRANTEAFF.

The chain combines TRBV10-1 with TRBJ1-1; D is undetermined. CDR1 WNHNN and CDR2 SYGVQD come from the germline V gene (reference sequence). With 7 bases removed from V and 8 bases from J, the gap between germline ends came to 11 bases. This CDR3 spans 11 amino acids. The CDR3 DNA sequence: TGCGCCAGCATTCGATTCAGGGAAGCTTTCTTT. Amino acid sequence: CASIRFREAFF.

The chain combines TRBV20-1 with TRBJ2-5, with TRBD1 matching 9 bases. The germline CDR1 and CDR2 sequences are DFQATT and SNEGSKA (reference sequence). Trimming at V came to 3 bases and at J to 5 bases, leaving 4 bases not matched to a gene. The CDR3 covers 13 residues. The CDR3 DNA sequence: TGCAGTGCTAGGCGGGACAGGGAGGAGACCCAGTACTTC. Translated: CSARRDREETQYF.

This clonotype was counted between two and nine times. The rearrangement uses TRBV2 and TRBJ1-2; 7 nucleotides agree with TRBD1. CDR1 and CDR2 (germline): SNHLY, FYNNEI. This CDR3 comprises 13 residues. V trimming: 3 bases; J trimming: 7 bases; junction bases outside the gene matches: 5. The CDR3 region has the DNA TGTGCCAGCAGTGAGGGCAGGGGGTTTGGCTACACCTTC. Translation gives CASSEGRGFGYTF.

The V gene is TRBV7-9, the J gene TRBJ1-1; perhaps TRBD1 as D (6 bases). This CDR3 has 13 amino acids. V shed 4 bases and J shed 8 bases, with 14 bases lying between them. The germline CDR1 and CDR2 sequences are SEHNR and FQNEAQ (reference sequence). The CDR3 nucleotides are TGTGCCAGCAGCTCCTCAGGGGCAGGGGAAGCTTTCTTT. Residues: CASSSSGAGEAFF. The full variable domain, completed using reference TRBV7-9 and TRBJ1-1, is DTGVSQNPRHKITKRGQNVTFRCDPISEHNRLYWYRQTLGQGPEFLTYFQNEAQLEKSRLLSDRFSAERPKGSFSTLEIQRTEQGDSAMYLCASSSSGAGEAFFGQGTRLTVV.

This clonotype was detected only a few times. The genes are TRBV18 and TRBJ1-5; the D gene is possibly TRBD1 (5 bases). The ends were cut back, 2 bases at V and 6 bases at J, with 14 bases in the middle. The length of the CDR3 is 15 residues. Germline lookup yields CDR1 KGHSH and CDR2 LQKENI. CDR3: CASSPGGNGPQPQHF. The CDR3 coding sequence is TGTGCCAGCTCACCAGGGGGGAATGGGCCTCAGCCCCAGCATTTT.

V gene TRBV7-8 combines with J gene TRBJ1-5; a possible D gene is TRBD1 (5 bases). Germline CDR1 SGHVS, CDR2 FQNEAQ. The CDR3 covers 16 residues. V lost 5 bases to trimming and J lost 3 bases, with 17 bases between them. The CDR3: CASSHRSQGYNQPQHF. The CDR3 bases are TGTGCCAGCAGCCACCGGTCCCAGGGATACAATCAGCCCCAGCATTTT. Using reference TRBV7-8 and TRBJ1-5 for the parts outside the CDR3, the full variable domain is GAGVSQSPRYKVAKRGQDVALRCDPISGHVSLFWYQQALGQGPEFLTYFQNEAQLDKSGLPSDRFFAERPEGSVSTLKIQRTQQEDSAVYLCASSHRSQGYNQPQHFGDGTRLSIL.

This clonotype has just a few counts. This chain joins TRBV5-1 and TRBJ1-6, with D maybe TRBD1 (6 bases). The CDR3 is 13 amino acids. V lost 7 bases and J lost 7, with 12 bases in between. Germline V gene lookup returns CDR1 SGHRS and CDR2 YFSETQ. CDR3 coding DNA: TGCGCCAGCGGGGGCGACAGGAATTCACCCCTCCACTTT. This sequence encodes CASGGDRNSPLHF.

This clonotype was seen at least ten times. The chain joins TRBV29-1 to TRBJ2-5; tentatively, D is TRBD1 (6 bases). This CDR3 comprises 12 residues. The germline V and J ends were trimmed by 4 bases and 1 base, with 7 bases remaining between them. Germline CDR1 and CDR2: SQVTM and ANQGSEA. The CDR3, as DNA: TGCAGCGTTGTGGACAGCCAAGAGACCCAGTACTTC. It yields the protein CSVVDSQETQYF. Based on the CDR3 plus reference TRBV29-1 and TRBJ2-5, the full variable domain is SAVISQKPSRDICQRGTSLTIQCQVDSQVTMMFWYRQQPGQSLTLIATANQGSEATYESGFVIDKFPISRPNLTFSTLTVSNMSPEDSSIYLCSVVDSQETQYFGPGTRLLVL.

The rearrangement uses TRBV4-1 and TRBJ2-5, with 8 bases aligning to TRBD1. Germline V CDR1 and CDR2: MGHRA, YSYEKL. Trimming at V came to 5 bases and at J to 5 bases, leaving 7 bases not matched to a gene. The CDR3 is 14 residues long. CDR3 region: CASSGRQGPETQYF. CDR3 bases: TGCGCCAGCAGCGGACGACAGGGGCCGGAGACCCAGTACTTC.

The V call is TRBV20-1, the J call TRBJ2-5; 9 nucleotides line up with TRBD1. CDR1 and CDR2 from the germline V gene are DFQATT and SNEGSKA (reference sequence). The CDR3 totals 15 residues. The trim removed 3 bases at V and 1 base at J, leaving 6 bases unmatched. CDR3 loop: CSARWDRELQETQYF. CDR3 nucleotide sequence: TGCAGTGCTAGGTGGGACAGGGAACTCCAAGAGACCCAGTACTTC.

This clonotype occurred once. The rearrangement uses TRBV7-9 and TRBJ2-5; 8 bases are shared with TRBD2. Germline values: CDR1 SEHNR, CDR2 FQNEAQ (reference sequence). After removal of 5 bases from V and 5 bases from J, the junction contained 13 bases not matched to a gene. The CDR3 runs to 16 residues. The CDR3 coding sequence is TGTGCCAGCAGCAGCGCGATGACTAGCGTTATGGAGACCCAGTACTTC. Protein product: CASSSAMTSVMETQYF.

The chain carries TRBV28 and TRBJ2-7; D not resolved. The CDR3 runs 13 residues. Trimming stripped 5 bases from V and 3 bases from J, with 11 bases between. Germline CDR1 and CDR2: MDHEN and SYDVKM. CDR3 sequence reads: CASSRSPFYEQYF. DNA for the CDR3: TGTGCCAGCAGTCGTAGCCCTTTCTACGAGCAGTACTTC. Combining the CDR3 with reference TRBV28 and TRBJ2-7 gives the whole variable domain DVKVTQSSRYLVKRTGEKVFLECVQDMDHENMFWYRQDPGLGLRLIYFSYDVKMKEKGDIPEGYSVSREKKERFSLILESASTNQTSMYLCASSRSPFYEQYFGPGTRLTVT.

The chain employs TRBV15 and TRBJ2-3; D is undetermined. The V gene's germline CDR1 is LNHNV and CDR2 YYDKDF (reference sequence). The V and J ends lost 3 bases and 1 base respectively, with 11 bases between them. This CDR3 is 15 amino acids long. CDR3 coding DNA: TGTGCCACCAGCAGTAATTTTCCGCGCACAGATACGCAGTATTTT. This codes for CATSSNFPRTDTQYF.

The chain uses TRBV9 and TRBJ1-5, with D perhaps matching TRBD1 (6 bases). This CDR3 contains 14 residues. Trimming left V 4 bases short and J 6 bases short, with 14 bases between. Germline V gene lookup returns CDR1 SGDLS and CDR2 YYNGEE. The CDR3 nucleotides are TGTGCCAGCAGCCGGACAGTGGGGAGTCAGCCCCAGCATTTT. Translated: CASSRTVGSQPQHF.

The chain couples TRBV10-3 to TRBJ2-7; 14 bases map to TRBD2. J gave up 4 bases and V 10 bases, and 12 bases lay outside the gene matches. The germline gives CDR1 ENHRY, CDR2 SYGVKD. This CDR3 is built from 16 residues. CDR3 sequence (DNA): TGTGCCAGCAGCCCGGGACTAGCGGGAGCCGGGTACGAGCAGTACTTC. This sequence encodes CASSPGLAGAGYEQYF.

This clonotype was detected a few times. The chain combines TRBV9 with TRBJ1-1; D ambiguous. The CDR3 contains 13 residues. Between the trimmed V and J ends, which lost 0 bases and 2 bases, there was a span of 5 bases. The V gene's germline CDR1 is SGDLS and CDR2 YYNGEE. The CDR3 here is CASSVDYNTEAFF. The CDR3 nucleotides read TGTGCCAGCAGCGTAGACTACAACACTGAAGCTTTCTTT. The full variable domain, rest sourced from reference TRBV9 and TRBJ1-1, is DSGVTQTPKHLITATGQRVTLRCSPRSGDLSVYWYQQSLDQGLQFLIQYYNGEERAKGNILERFSAQQFPDLHSELNLSSLELGDSALYFCASSVDYNTEAFFGQGTRLTVV.

V and J are TRBV2 and TRBJ2-5; 7 bases match TRBD2. The CDR3 runs 15 residues. CDR1 is SNHLY and CDR2 is FYNNEI in the germline V gene. The trim removed 5 bases at V and 2 bases at J, leaving 8 bases unmatched. CDR3 nucleotides: TGTGCCAGCAGTCGTACAGGTAGCGGGCAAGAGACCCAGTACTTC. Its translation: CASSRTGSGQETQYF.

In its sample, this clonotype was seen many times. V gene TRBV9 combines with J gene TRBJ1-3; a possible D gene is TRBD1 (6 bases). V dropped 3 bases and J dropped 2 bases, with 9 bases sitting between them. The CDR3 runs to 14 residues. Germline CDR1 and CDR2: SGDLS and YYNGEE. The CDR3 spells CASSGGQAGNTIYF. The CDR3 bases are TGTGCCAGCAGCGGGGGACAAGCTGGAAACACCATATATTTT. Using reference TRBV9 and TRBJ1-3 for the parts outside the CDR3, the full variable domain is DSGVTQTPKHLITATGQRVTLRCSPRSGDLSVYWYQQSLDQGLQFLIQYYNGEERAKGNILERFSAQQFPDLHSELNLSSLELGDSALYFCASSGGQAGNTIYFGEGSWLTVV.

This chain links TRBV20-1 with TRBJ1-6; tentative D call: TRBD1 (5 bases). Germline-derived CDR1 and CDR2 are DFQATT and SNEGSKA (reference sequence). V lost 0 bases and J 5 bases, leaving 17 bases between the germline ends. The CDR3 runs to 17 residues. The CDR3 DNA sequence: TGCAGTGCTAGAGATTGGGAGGCAGGGTGGGATAATTCACCCCTCCACTTT. It codes for CSARDWEAGWDNSPLHF.

The rearrangement uses TRBV29-1 and TRBJ2-5; D possibly corresponds to TRBD2 (6 bases). The J call is in doubt because the DNA end fits TRBJ2-7 better. The V gene's germline CDR1 is SQVTM and CDR2 ANQGSEA. The CDR3 spans 14 residues. CDR3 nucleotides: TGCAGCGCCCGAGAAGCAGGAGGGCTTTACGAGCAGTACTTC. It specifies CSAREAGGLYEQYF.

This clonotype was observed a few times. The chain recombines TRBV20-1 with TRBJ1-6; D gene ambiguous. This CDR3 is 13 amino acids long. Trimming removed 3 bases at V and 6 bases at J, with 9 bases between. Per germline, CDR1 DFQATT and CDR2 SNEGSKA (reference sequence). The CDR3 loop is CSASGSGNSPLHF. The CDR3 nucleotides are TGCAGTGCTAGTGGCAGTGGTAATTCACCCCTCCACTTT.